A single sample is the source of the 13 T cell receptor beta chains below, sequenced in a study of T cells in Graves' hyperthyroidism and ophthalmopathy (dated by TCRdb to the late 2010s). Library preparation used multiplex PCR. The sample was run on an Illumina HiSeq 2000. The TCR beta CDR3 regions were amplified from RNA transcripts. For the first round of RT-PCR on the TCR CDR3, the HTBI primer set was used together with the Qiagen OneStep RT-PCR kit. The public sequencing data were trimmed at Q25 with fastp and processed into clonotypes with MiXCR by TCRdb, which kept only in-frame beta chains. Rows are combined by CDR3 protein, so each entry shows the most common genes and DNA. The sample table contains a few hundred thousand distinct CDR3 sequences; only one count was recorded for roughly 46% of them. Jointly, the top ten make up more than 7.5% of the sample. Material: peripheral blood or thyroid tissue (not recorded which). The receptors shown here come from a woman between 18 and 29 years old with Graves' hyperthyroidism.

This clonotype was counted ten times or more. This chain uses TRBV12-3 or TRBV12-4 with TRBJ1-6; D remains ambiguous. CDR3 length: 12 residues. Trimming pared 4 bases from V and 9 bases from J, leaving 7 bases between. The CDR3 sequence is CASSSRSSPLHF. In DNA form, the CDR3 reads TGTGCCAGCAGTTCCCGGTCTTCACCCCTCCACTTT.

This clonotype was found a few times. V is TRBV24-1 and J is TRBJ1-2; TRBD1 matches at 7 bases. CDR3 length equals 14 residues. Germline CDR1 is KGHDR and CDR2 is SFDVKD. With V trimmed by 9 bases and J by 7 bases, 13 bases remained unmatched. CDR3 in amino acids: CATPPRTGLRGYTF. CDR3 nucleotide sequence: TGTGCCACCCCTCCTAGGACAGGTCTACGTGGCTACACCTTC.

The J gene is TRBJ2-5, the V gene TRBV10-2; no reliable D call. The DNA end favors TRBJ2-7, so the J call may be wrong. Germline lookup yields CDR1 WSHSY and CDR2 SAAADI. CDR3 length equals 14 residues. CDR3 region: CASSISTPYPEQYF. In DNA form, the CDR3 reads TGCGCCAGCAGTATTAGCACCCCCTACCCCGAGCAGTACTTC.

This clonotype was seen at least ten times. The chain is built from TRBV7-9 and TRBJ2-2, with TRBD2 matching 10 bases. The CDR3 covers 15 residues. The germline V gene has CDR1 SEHNR and CDR2 FQNEAQ (reference sequence). Unmatched junction bases numbered 6, after V lost 5 bases and J lost 6 bases. The CDR3 DNA reads as TGTGCCAGCAGCCCTAGCGGGAGAGACGCCGGGGAGCTGTTTTTT. Translating gives CASSPSGRDAGELFF.

The chain joins TRBV7-8 to TRBJ2-6; 11 bases are shared with TRBD2. CDR1 and CDR2 (germline): SGHVS, FQNEAQ. This CDR3 contains 16 residues. Germline trimming cut 5 bases from V and 2 bases from J; bases unmatched to any gene: 2. The CDR3 region has the DNA TGTGCCAGCAGCACACTAGCGGGAGCTGGGGCCAACGTCCTGACTTTC. This sequence encodes CASSTLAGAGANVLTF.

The chain joins TRBV29-1 to TRBJ1-6; TRBD1 might be the D (6 bases). The CDR3 has 17 residues. V lost 3 bases, J lost 12 bases, and 27 bases lay in between. The germline CDR1 and CDR2 sequences are SQVTM and ANQGSEA. CDR3 loop: CSVDPGVLPEGSGPLHF. The CDR3 nucleotides are TGCAGCGTTGACCCAGGGGTCTTGCCTGAAGGTTCCGGACCCCTCCACTTT.

This clonotype was found a few times. This sequence joins TRBV10-3 and TRBJ2-3, with a weak D call TRBD2 (6 bases). Germline CDR1 reads ENHRY; CDR2 reads SYGVKD. The V end lost 2 bases, the J end lost 3 bases, and 6 bases lay between the germline ends. The CDR3 is made up of 13 amino acids. The CDR3 nucleotides read TGTGCCATCAGTGAGGGGGGGACAGATACGCAGTATTTT. Translated, it gives CAISEGGTDTQYF.

In its sample, this clonotype was seen a few times. This sequence joins TRBV7-2 and TRBJ1-6; 9 positions match TRBD1. Trimming removed 7 bases from V and 9 bases from J; junction bases left unmatched: 4. Germline V gives CDR1 SGHTA, CDR2 FQGNSA. The CDR3 has 13 amino acids. CDR3 bases: TGTGCCAGCACCGGGACAGGGCTTTCACCCCTCCACTTT. Its translation: CASTGTGLSPLHF.

This clonotype was counted many times. The gene calls are TRBV19 and TRBJ2-5; 13 bases line up with TRBD2. CDR1 is LNHDA and CDR2 is SQIVND in the germline V gene (reference sequence). The length of the CDR3 is 14 residues. V shed 8 bases, J shed 1 base, and the junction held 1 base outside the gene matches. The CDR3 region has the DNA TGTGCCAGTCGGACTAGCGGGAGCCAAGAGACCCAGTACTTC. This encodes CASRTSGSQETQYF. Full variable domain (outside the CDR3, taken from reference TRBV19 and TRBJ2-5): DGGITQSPKYLFRKEGQNVTLSCEQNLNHDAMYWYRQDPGQGLRLIYYSQIVNDFQKGDIAEGYSVSREKKESFPLTVTSAQKNPTAFYLCASRTSGSQETQYFGPGTRLLVL.

The chain uses TRBV20-1 and TRBJ2-7; TRBD2 matches at 16 bases. Gene TRBJ2-1 matches the end of the DNA better, so the J call may be wrong. Germline V gives CDR1 DFQATT, CDR2 SNEGSKA (reference sequence). This CDR3 has 16 amino acids. CDR3 coding DNA: TGCAGTGCGCTCGGGACTAGCGGGAGGGCCCGGGATGAGCAGTTCTTC. This codes for CSALGTSGRARDEQFF.

The table lists this clonotype with many counts. The DNA for the CDR3 is TGCGCCAGCAGCAACAACAGTCAGACCGGGGAGCTGTTTTTT. Amino acid sequence: CASSNNSQTGELFF. The rearrangement links TRBV5-1 to TRBJ2-2; D gene ambiguous. Trimming cost V 4 bases and J 5 bases, with 12 bases left between them. Germline V gene lookup returns CDR1 SGHRS and CDR2 YFSETQ. The CDR3 extends over 14 amino acids.

On this clonotype: Because it lacks the conserved phenylalanine or tryptophan at the end, this CDR3 is likely a read error. The chain joins TRBV19 to TRBJ2-7, with TRBD2 matching 8 bases. Germline V lookup: CDR1 LNHDA, CDR2 SQIVND (reference sequence). V gave up 4 bases and J gave up 3 bases; unmatched junction bases: 11. CDR3 length: 16 amino acids. In nucleotides, the CDR3 is TGTGCCAGTAGTACCCGCCCCAGCGGGAGTCTCTACGAGCAGTACTCC. This gives the protein CASSTRPSGSLYEQYS.

This clonotype was seen more than once but under ten times. The rearrangement uses TRBV24-1 and TRBJ2-1, with TRBD2 matching 13 bases. Germline V gene sequence: CDR1 KGHDR, CDR2 SFDVKD. The J segment lost 7 bases and the V segment lost 4 bases, leaving 9 bases of the junction unmatched. CDR3 length equals 17 residues. DNA for the CDR3: TGTGCCACCAGTGAGACAGTGGGACTAGCGGGACTGAATGAGCAGTTCTTC. This sequence encodes CATSETVGLAGLNEQFF.